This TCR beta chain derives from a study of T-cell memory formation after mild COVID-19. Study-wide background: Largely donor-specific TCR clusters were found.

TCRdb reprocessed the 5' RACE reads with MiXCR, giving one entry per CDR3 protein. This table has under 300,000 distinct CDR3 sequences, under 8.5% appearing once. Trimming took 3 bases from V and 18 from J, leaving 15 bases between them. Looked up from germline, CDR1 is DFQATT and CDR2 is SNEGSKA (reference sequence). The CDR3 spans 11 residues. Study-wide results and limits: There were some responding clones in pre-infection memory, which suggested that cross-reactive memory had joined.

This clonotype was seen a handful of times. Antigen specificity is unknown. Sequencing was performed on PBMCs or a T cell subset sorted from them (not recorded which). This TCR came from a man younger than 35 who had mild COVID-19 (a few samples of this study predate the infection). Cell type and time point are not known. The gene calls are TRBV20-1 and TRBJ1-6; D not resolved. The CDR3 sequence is CSASQSYWHHF. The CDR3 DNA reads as TGCAGTGCTAGCCAGTCTTATTGGCACCACTTT.